The 9 T cell receptor beta chains presented below share a single source sample, sequenced in a study of blood T cells in healthy people across ages. PCR was performed a second time for about 7 to 12 cycles using a sample-barcoded 5' primer and a J-beta primer mix. TCRdb called the 5' RACE reads again in MiXCR, with one record for every CDR3 protein. Counted here are 890,000 or so distinct CDR3 sequences, approximately 59% occurring once; the ten biggest clones make up 28%. Sequenced material: blood. The receptor source for this set is a man under 40 in good health.

This clonotype appeared a single time. The CDR3 sequence: CASSLAGYGNIQYF. CDR3 DNA: TGCGCCAGCAGCTTGGCGGGGTATGGTAACATTCAGTACTTC. The genes are TRBV5-1 and TRBJ2-4, with TRBD2 as a possible D gene (5 bases). Germline CDR1 SGHRS, CDR2 YFSETQ. There are 14 residues in the CDR3. Trimming removed 0 bases from V and 7 bases from J, with 11 bases in between.

In its sample, this clonotype was seen once. The CDR3 region is CASRFLADTQYF. In DNA form, the CDR3 reads TGTGCCAGCAGATTTTTAGCAGATACGCAGTATTTT. This rearrangement joins TRBV12-3 or TRBV12-4 to TRBJ2-3; D is unresolved. With 6 bases removed from V and 4 bases from J, the gap between germline ends came to 8 bases. CDR3 length equals 12 residues.

J is TRBJ2-1 and V is TRBV18, with 8 bases aligning to TRBD2. CDR3 length: 15 amino acids. Germline CDR1 reads KGHSH; CDR2 reads LQKENI. V lost 8 bases and J lost 2; bases outside the gene matches: 8. The CDR3 loop is CASTKGGGTYNEQFF. For the CDR3, the DNA is TGTGCCAGCACAAAGGGCGGGGGGACCTACAATGAGCAGTTCTTC.

DNA for the CDR3: TGTGCCAGCAAAGGCTCGTGGGACTACGAGCAGTACTTC. Its translation: CASKGSWDYEQYF. This chain connects TRBV6-2 or TRBV6-3 to TRBJ2-7; D is undetermined. Germline CDR1 reads MNHEY; CDR2 reads SVGEGT. The V end lost 7 bases, the J end lost 3 bases, and 13 bases lay between the germline ends. The CDR3 sequence is 13 residues long.

J is TRBJ2-7 and V is TRBV11-2, with D unclear. The end of the DNA fits TRBJ2-5 better, so the J call may be wrong. The CDR3 is 15 residues long. Germline loops: CDR1 SGHAT, CDR2 FQNNGV. As DNA, the CDR3 is TGTGCCAGCAGCTTACGGCGGTACCTAGAAGAGACCCAGTACTTC. It encodes CASSLRRYLEETQYF.

The rearrangement joins TRBV28 to TRBJ2-7; D assignment may be TRBD1 or TRBD2 (6 bases each). V lost 6 bases, J lost 4 bases, and 19 bases lay in between. This CDR3 is built from 15 residues. The germline CDR1 and CDR2 sequences are MDHEN and SYDVKM. CDR3: CASSPWRGTTYEQYF. Here the CDR3 DNA reads TGTGCCAGCAGCCCATGGAGGGGGACCACGTACGAGCAGTACTTC.

This clonotype was counted only a few times. The chain joins TRBV4-2 to TRBJ1-2; perhaps TRBD1 as D (6 bases). This CDR3 has 14 residues. CDR1 and CDR2 (germline): LGHNA, YNFKEQ. Trimming took 1 base from V and 2 from J, leaving 8 bases between them. The DNA of the CDR3 is TGTGCCAGCAGCCAAGCACAGGGAAACTATGGCTACACCTTC. As protein: CASSQAQGNYGYTF.

The chain has TRBV6-5 and TRBJ2-3, with 8 bases that match TRBD1. The CDR3 is 14 residues long. CDR1 and CDR2 from the germline V gene are MNHEY and SVGAGI. The V gene end was trimmed by 4 bases and the J gene end by 9 bases; junction bases not matched to a gene: 9. Here the CDR3 DNA reads TGTGCCAGCAGTTCAGGACAGGGCGTTCGGACGCAGTATTTT. Encoded protein: CASSSGQGVRTQYF.

The chain uses TRBV27 and TRBJ2-1; the D is unclear. This CDR3 contains 12 residues. CDR1 and CDR2 (germline): MNHEY, SMNVEV (reference sequence). The germline V and J ends were trimmed by 5 bases and 9 bases, with 11 bases remaining between them. In nucleotides, the CDR3 is TGTGCCAGCAGTCCGAAAAAGGGTGAGCAGTTCTTC. Residues: CASSPKKGEQFF.